The 22 T cell receptor beta chains reported below all come from one sample, sequenced in a study of OX40 agonist ivuxolimab in advanced cancers. The protocol was immunoSEQ multiplex PCR, while the TCRdb copy is restricted to in-frame clones and leaves out a portion. Of roughly 72,000 clones in the sample, roughly 80% were seen once. The sample in question was CD4+ or CD8+ T cells sorted from blood, obtained in a trial of the OX40 agonist ivuxolimab. The receptors here all came from an adult with an advanced solid tumor such as melanoma, head and neck, liver or kidney cancer.

This clone was recorded a few times. The rearrangement joins TRBV9 to TRBJ1-2; a weak D match, TRBD1 (5 bases). The CDR3 is 15 residues long. Looked up from germline, CDR1 is SGDLS and CDR2 is YYNGEE. Trimming removed 0 bases from V and 8 bases from J, with 17 bases in between. CDR3 DNA sequence: TGTGCCAGCAGCGTAGAGTGGAGGGGCTTGGAGGGCTACACCTTC. This translates into CASSVEWRGLEGYTF.

The genes are TRBV7-2 and TRBJ1-4, with no clear D. The V end was cut by 2 bases, the J end by 7 bases, with 8 bases between. The V gene's germline CDR1 is SGHTA and CDR2 FQGNSA. The CDR3 length is 13 residues. The CDR3 region has the DNA TGTGCCAGCAGCTTACCGGGTACTGAAAAACTGTTTTTT. Residues: CASSLPGTEKLFF.

This clone appeared a single time. The rearrangement links TRBV6-6 to TRBJ1-3; no definite D call. Germline V gene sequence: CDR1 MNHNY, CDR2 SVGAGI (reference sequence). The CDR3 is 12 amino acids. Trimming shortened V by 5 bases and J by 10 bases, and 12 bases separated the two germline ends. The CDR3 is CASSPTRETIYF. The CDR3 coding sequence is TGTGCCAGCAGTCCCACCCGGGAGACCATATATTTT.

The rearrangement joins TRBV13 to TRBJ1-1; no firm D call. The CDR3 contains 15 residues. V was clipped by 3 bases and J by 1 base, with 12 bases between them. Germline-derived CDR1 and CDR2 are PRHDT and FYEKMQ (reference sequence). The CDR3 DNA follows: TGTGCCAGCAGCTTGGTCATTGCGCCGAACACTGAAGCTTTCTTT. Protein product: CASSLVIAPNTEAFF.

The chain carries TRBV7-9 and TRBJ2-3; D is unresolved. CDR3 length: 14 amino acids. V lost 1 base, J lost 4 bases, and 9 bases lay in between. Germline V lookup: CDR1 SEHNR, CDR2 FQNEAQ (reference sequence). The CDR3 loop reads CASSLGISADTQYF. The CDR3, as DNA: TGTGCCAGCAGCTTAGGGATTTCAGCAGATACGCAGTATTTT.

This chain joins TRBV4-3 and TRBJ1-3; D gene unclear. The length of the CDR3 is 15 residues. Germline V gene data show CDR1 as LGHNA and CDR2 as YSLEER. Trimming shortened V by 3 bases and J by 8 bases, and 17 bases separated the two germline ends. For the CDR3, the DNA is TGCGCCAGCAGCCATCGGCGGGGAGGAGAAGACACCATATATTTT. It encodes CASSHRRGGEDTIYF.

The V gene is TRBV5-1, the J gene TRBJ2-5, with 9 bases identical to TRBD1. The J call may be wrong; the DNA end is better matched by TRBJ2-7. In germline, CDR1 is SGHRS, CDR2 YFSETQ. This CDR3 spans 15 amino acids. The CDR3 nucleotides are TGCGCCAGCAGCGACCGGGACAGGGATAACTACGAGCAGTACTTC. It is translated as CASSDRDRDNYEQYF.

The V call is TRBV9, the J call TRBJ2-3; 12 bases are a match to TRBD2. With V trimmed by 0 bases and J by 9 bases, 5 bases remained unmatched. The CDR3 length is 15 residues. Germline V gives CDR1 SGDLS, CDR2 YYNGEE. CDR3 residues: CASSVDLTSGRTQYF. The CDR3 DNA is TGTGCCAGCAGCGTAGACCTTACTAGCGGGAGGACGCAGTATTTT.

The genes are TRBV18 and TRBJ1-1, with D tentatively TRBD1 (6 bases). V lost 6 bases and J lost 1, with 18 bases in between. Germline CDR1 is KGHSH and CDR2 is LQKENI. The CDR3 has 16 residues. This CDR3 is CASSPLQGTSNTEAFF. As DNA, the CDR3 is TGTGCCAGCTCTCCCTTACAGGGCACCTCGAACACTGAAGCTTTCTTT. Supplemented by reference TRBV18 and TRBJ1-1, the full variable domain reads NAGVMQNPRHLVRRRGQEARLRCSPMKGHSHVYWYRQLPEEGLKFMVYLQKENIIDESGMPKERFSAEFPKEGPSILRIQQVVRGDSAAYFCASSPLQGTSNTEAFFGQGTRLTVV.

The gene calls are TRBV28 and TRBJ1-2; the match to TRBD1 covers 8 bases. V lost 5 bases and J lost 5; bases outside the gene matches: 10. The germline V gene has CDR1 MDHEN and CDR2 SYDVKM. The CDR3 sequence is 15 residues long. The chain's CDR3 is CASSLSRQGRYGYTF. DNA of the CDR3: TGTGCCAGCAGTCTATCCCGACAGGGGAGGTATGGCTACACCTTC.

This rearrangement joins TRBV2 to TRBJ2-7; D unresolved. The germline gives CDR1 SNHLY, CDR2 FYNNEI. This CDR3 is 12 amino acids long. Trimming left V 4 bases short and J 5 bases short, with 9 bases between. The CDR3 is CASSGPGDEQYF. In DNA, the CDR3 is TGTGCCAGCAGTGGCCCGGGCGACGAGCAGTACTTC.

The chain recombines TRBV7-9 with TRBJ2-1; possibly TRBD2 for D (5 bases). This CDR3 comprises 11 residues. V lost 5 bases and J 10 bases, leaving 9 bases between the germline ends. CDR1 is SEHNR, CDR2 FQNEAQ, per germline (reference sequence). This CDR3 reads CASSDGVEQFF. The CDR3 nucleotides read TGTGCCAGCAGCGACGGGGTCGAGCAGTTCTTC.

This clone was observed a handful of times. This rearrangement joins TRBV21-1 to TRBJ2-1; the table calls TRBD1, which could not be checked here. TRBV21-1 is assigned pseudogene status. The CDR3 is made up of 16 amino acids. The CDR3 DNA is TGTGCCAGCAGCACTCGGACAGTGAGCTCCTACAATGAGCAGTTCTTC. Translated, it gives CASSTRTVSSYNEQFF.

The V and J genes are TRBV11-1 and TRBJ2-3, with D unresolved. The CDR3 runs 15 residues. Germline loops: CDR1 SGHAT, CDR2 FQDESV (reference sequence). The V end was cut by 7 bases, the J end by 2 bases, with 16 bases between. CDR3 coding DNA: TGTGCCAGCACCGGCTTTTCAGTTATCACAGATACGCAGTATTTT. This codes for CASTGFSVITDTQYF.

A few counts support this clone. The rearrangement links TRBV6-1 to TRBJ1-5; D uncertain. The CDR3 runs 13 residues. With 6 bases removed from V and 2 bases from J, the gap between germline ends came to 8 bases. Germline V gene lookup returns CDR1 MNHNS and CDR2 SASEGT. The CDR3, as DNA: TGTGCCAGCAGGGAGAGGGGCAATCAGCCCCAGCATTTT. It translates to CASRERGNQPQHF.

V and J are TRBV7-9 and TRBJ1-1, with unresolved D. In germline, CDR1 is SEHNR, CDR2 FQNEAQ (reference sequence). This CDR3 is 16 amino acids long. Between the trimmed V and J ends, which lost 0 bases and 1 base, there was a span of 12 bases. In DNA, the CDR3 is TGTGCCAGCAGCTTAGCGAGTGCAGAACCGAACACTGAAGCTTTCTTT. Translating gives CASSLASAEPNTEAFF.

Regarding this clone: A much larger clone differs from this one at a single base, so this may be a read error. This sequence joins TRBV7-2 and TRBJ1-4; TRBD1 matches 8 bases. The germline CDR1 and CDR2 sequences are SGHTA and FQGNSA. J was trimmed by 11 bases and V by 5 bases; bases with no gene match: 13. The CDR3 sequence is 15 residues long. The CDR3 sequence is CASSPSRQGSRKLFF. CDR3 nucleotide sequence: TGTGCCAGCAGCCCAAGTAGACAGGGGTCGCGGAAACTGTTTTTT.

The V and J genes are TRBV12-5 and TRBJ1-2, with D perhaps matching TRBD1 (5 bases). The CDR3 contains 13 residues. Germline assignment: CDR1 LGHNT and CDR2 FRNRAP. V shed 4 bases and J shed 6 bases, with 12 bases lying between them. DNA for the CDR3: TGTGCTAGTGGTTACAATCAGGGCCATGGCTACACCTTC. This encodes CASGYNQGHGYTF.

The chain links TRBV12-5 to TRBJ1-1, with D possibly matching TRBD1 (6 bases). V was cut by 7 bases and J by 3 bases, with 15 bases left in between. The CDR3 runs to 14 residues. Germline CDR1 and CDR2: LGHNT and FRNRAP. The CDR3 DNA reads as TGTGCTAGTGCCGTAGGACAGCCTTACACTGAAGCTTTCTTT. This codes for CASAVGQPYTEAFF.

The chain is built from TRBV10-1 and TRBJ2-7; TRBD1 might be the D (6 bases). Germline lookup yields CDR1 WNHNN and CDR2 SYGVQD (reference sequence). CDR3 length: 14 residues. Trimming took off 4 bases at V and 2 bases at J, with 12 bases between the two ends. The CDR3 reads CASSAGDIPYEQYF. The CDR3 nucleotides read TGCGCCAGCAGTGCAGGGGACATCCCCTACGAGCAGTACTTC.

V usage is TRBV29-1 and J usage is TRBJ2-1, with D perhaps assigned TRBD1 or TRBD2 (5 bases each). Trimming left V 4 bases short and J 8 bases short, with 6 bases between. The germline CDR1 and CDR2 sequences are SQVTM and ANQGSEA. The CDR3 runs 10 residues. The DNA of the CDR3 is TGCAGCGTTGGAGGGGATGAGCAGTTCTTC. Translated: CSVGGDEQFF.

This sequence joins TRBV11-1 and TRBJ2-1; D may be TRBD1 or TRBD2 (5 bases each). CDR3 length: 16 residues. The V gene lost 2 bases and the J gene lost 6 bases, with 17 bases spanning the gap. Germline lookup yields CDR1 SGHAT and CDR2 FQDESV (reference sequence). The CDR3: CASSLSFAGQGNEQFF. The CDR3, as DNA: TGTGCCAGCAGCTTAAGCTTCGCGGGCCAGGGCAATGAGCAGTTCTTC.